The clone carrying this TCR beta chain was picked up a small number of times. The data were obtained in a study of blood T cells in healthy people across ages. All donors came from Russia, were Caucasian and healthy, and spanned ages roughly 6 to 100. Germline CDR1 LGHDT, CDR2 YNNKEL (reference sequence). The CDR3 is 16 residues long. Trimming cost V 6 bases and J 0 bases; bases outside gene matches: 7. The authors ran a second PCR of about 6 to 12 cycles using a sample-barcoded 5' primer and a J-beta primer mix. MiXCR, applied by TCRdb to the 5' RACE reads, yields one record per CDR3 protein. The sample has approximately 780,000 distinct CDR3 sequences, 20% to 30% seen once. These data were likewise used in another study, on T cells of mothers and their children.

The chain couples TRBV3-1 to TRBJ2-1, with TRBD1 identical over 8 bases. Material: blood. The clonotype originates from a boy aged 5-17 years in good health. The CDR3 loop is CASRAGTGISYNEQFF. CDR3 in DNA: TGTGCCAGCAGAGCCGGGACAGGAATCTCCTACAATGAGCAGTTCTTC.